This T cell receptor (beta chain) was observed in a study of T-cell reconstitution after alpha-beta-depleted transplantation in children. CDR1 and CDR2 (germline): SGDLS, YYNGEE. The CDR3 loop spans 14 amino acids. V gave up 0 bases and J gave up 3 bases, with 6 bases separating them. Unique molecular identifiers were incorporated when the TCRbeta library was constructed. Via MiXCR, TCRdb re-called the PCR reads, giving one row per CDR3 protein. The sample shows 700,000 to 950,000 distinct CDR3 sequences, about 15% of them seen only once. Study results and limitations: One year after transplant, T-cell counts and diversity came mostly from newly produced T cells. The study traced high day-60 TCRbeta diversity in some patients to surviving recipient T cells and thymic progenitors. Several hundred expanded graft clones reportedly supplied alpha-beta T cells about two months after transplant.

Of note for this clonotype: Antigen: not known.

Sequenced material: PBMCs, mostly from graft donor cells, taken 360 days after TCRalphabeta/CD19-depleted stem cell transplant. This sequence joins TRBV9 and TRBJ2-2, with no clear D. The sequence derives from a male patient between 10 and 17 years old who had a stem cell transplant for acute lymphoblastic leukemia, so the T cells may come from the graft donor. The CDR3 region is CASSVVHYTGELFF. The CDR3 DNA reads as TGTGCCAGCAGCGTAGTCCATTACACCGGGGAGCTGTTTTTT.